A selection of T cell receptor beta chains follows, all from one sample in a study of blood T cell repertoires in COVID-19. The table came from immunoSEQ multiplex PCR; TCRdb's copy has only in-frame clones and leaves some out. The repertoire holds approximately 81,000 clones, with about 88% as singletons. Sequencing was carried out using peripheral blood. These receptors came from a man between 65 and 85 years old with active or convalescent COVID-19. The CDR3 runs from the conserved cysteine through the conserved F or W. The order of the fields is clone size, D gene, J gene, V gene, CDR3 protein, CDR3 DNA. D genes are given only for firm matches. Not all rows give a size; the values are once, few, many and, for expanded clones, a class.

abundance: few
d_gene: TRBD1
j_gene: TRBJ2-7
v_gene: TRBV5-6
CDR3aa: CASSRRLWDRSSYEQYF
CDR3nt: TGTGCCAGCAGTCGTCGCTTGTGGGACAGGAGCTCCTACGAGCAGTACTTC

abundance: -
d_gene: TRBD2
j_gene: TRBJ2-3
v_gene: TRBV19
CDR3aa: CASSMGTLGLAGVADTQYF
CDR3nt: TGTGCCAGTAGTATGGGCACCCTGGGACTAGCGGGGGTGGCGGATACGCAGTATTTT

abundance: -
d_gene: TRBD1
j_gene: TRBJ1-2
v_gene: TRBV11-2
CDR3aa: CASSADRGPYGYTF
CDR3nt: TGTGCCAGCAGCGCGGACAGGGGCCCCTATGGCTACACCTTC

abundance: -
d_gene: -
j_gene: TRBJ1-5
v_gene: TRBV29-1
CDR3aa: CSVWGGGSNQPQHF
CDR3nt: TGCAGCGTCTGGGGTGGGGGGAGCAATCAGCCCCAGCATTTT

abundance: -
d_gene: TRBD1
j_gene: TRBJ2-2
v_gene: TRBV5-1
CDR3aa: CASSLGAGTGITGELFF
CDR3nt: TGCGCCAGCAGCTTGGGGGCCGGGACAGGGATCACCGGGGAGCTGTTTTTT

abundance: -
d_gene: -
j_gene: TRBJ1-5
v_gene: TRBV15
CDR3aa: CATSREQGSNQPQHF
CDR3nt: TGTGCCACCAGCAGAGAACAGGGAAGCAATCAGCCCCAGCATTTT

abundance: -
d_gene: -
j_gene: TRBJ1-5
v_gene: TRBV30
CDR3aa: CAWSAQGRSNQPQHF
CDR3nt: TGTGCCTGGAGTGCTCAGGGCAGGAGCAATCAGCCCCAGCATTTT

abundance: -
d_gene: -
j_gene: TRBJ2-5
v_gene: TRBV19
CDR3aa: CASSIGSGWETQYF
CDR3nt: TGTGCCAGTAGTATAGGAAGCGGGTGGGAGACCCAGTACTTC

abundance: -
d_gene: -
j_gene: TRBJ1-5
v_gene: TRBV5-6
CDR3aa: CASSLGSQPQHF
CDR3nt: TGTGCCAGCAGCTTGGGCAGTCAGCCCCAGCATTTT

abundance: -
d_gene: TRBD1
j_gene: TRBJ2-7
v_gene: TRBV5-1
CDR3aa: CASSLGQGAQGSYEQYF
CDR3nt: TGCGCCAGCAGCTTGGGACAGGGGGCGCAAGGCTCCTACGAGCAGTACTTC

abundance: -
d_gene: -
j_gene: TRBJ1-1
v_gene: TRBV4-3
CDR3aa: CASSQDWAGNTEAFF
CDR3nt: TGCGCCAGCAGCCAAGATTGGGCGGGGAACACTGAAGCTTTCTTT

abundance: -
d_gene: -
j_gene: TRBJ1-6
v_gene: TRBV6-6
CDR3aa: CASSRTGTPSSYNSPLHF
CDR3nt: TGTGCCAGCAGTCGTACAGGGACACCAAGCTCCTATAATTCACCCCTCCACTTT

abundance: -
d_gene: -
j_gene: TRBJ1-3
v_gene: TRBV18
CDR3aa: CASSPQTGRHLSGNTIYF
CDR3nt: TGTGCCAGCTCACCTCAAACAGGACGTCATCTTTCTGGAAACACCATATATTTT

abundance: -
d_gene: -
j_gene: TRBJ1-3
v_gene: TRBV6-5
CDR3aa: CASSREGAGNTIYF
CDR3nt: TGTGCCAGCAGTCGGGAGGGCGCTGGAAACACCATATATTTT

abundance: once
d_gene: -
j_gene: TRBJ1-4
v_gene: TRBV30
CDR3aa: CAWSPGTFEEKLFF
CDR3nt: TGTGCCTGGAGTCCAGGGACATTCGAAGAAAAACTGTTTTTT

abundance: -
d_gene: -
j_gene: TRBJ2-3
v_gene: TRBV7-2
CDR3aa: CASSLGLAYTDTQYF
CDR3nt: TGTGCCAGCAGCTTAGGGCTAGCCTACACAGATACGCAGTATTTT

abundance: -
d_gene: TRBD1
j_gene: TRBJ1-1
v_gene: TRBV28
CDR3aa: CASSLPGQPEAFF
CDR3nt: TGTGCCAGCAGCTTACCGGGACAGCCTGAAGCTTTCTTT

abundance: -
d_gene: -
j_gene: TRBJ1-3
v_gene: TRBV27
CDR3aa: CASSLSGGSGNTIYF
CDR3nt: TGTGCCAGCAGTTTATCGGGGGGCTCTGGAAACACCATATATTTT

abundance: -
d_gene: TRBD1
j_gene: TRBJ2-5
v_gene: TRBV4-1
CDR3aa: CASSQVGTGQETQYF
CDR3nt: TGCGCCAGCAGCCAAGTAGGGACAGGCCAAGAGACCCAGTACTTC

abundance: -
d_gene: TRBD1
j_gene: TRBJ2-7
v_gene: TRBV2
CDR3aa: CASSRYRGLYEQYF
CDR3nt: TGTGCCAGCAGTAGGTACAGGGGGCTCTACGAGCAGTACTTC

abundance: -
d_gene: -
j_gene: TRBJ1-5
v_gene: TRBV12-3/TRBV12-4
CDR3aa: CASSFGGNQPQHF
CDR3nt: TGTGCCAGCAGTTTTGGCGGGAATCAGCCCCAGCATTTT